The 28 T cell receptor beta chains below come from one sample, sequenced in a study of T cell changes during pregnancy in multiple sclerosis. Using immunoSEQ multiplex PCR, the repertoire was profiled, and TCRdb retains in-frame clones only, with some absent. The table has about 44,000 clones, roughly 92% seen once. The material sequenced was CD4+ T cells from peripheral blood mononuclear cells, taken in the first trimester of pregnancy. These receptors all come from a female donor with multiple sclerosis, enrolled in a pregnancy study.

This chain connects TRBV6-5 to TRBJ2-3; a possible D gene is TRBD1 (5 bases). Per the germline V gene, CDR1 is MNHEY and CDR2 is SVGAGI. Trimming took off 2 bases at V and 2 bases at J, with 11 bases between the two ends. The CDR3 totals 15 residues. The CDR3: CASSYGQASTDTQYF. The CDR3 coding sequence is TGTGCCAGCAGTTACGGACAAGCCTCCACAGATACGCAGTATTTT.

This clone has just a few counts. The chain combines TRBV27 with TRBJ2-7, with 13 bases identical to TRBD2. CDR3 length: 20 residues. Germline-derived CDR1 and CDR2 are MNHEY and SMNVEV (reference sequence). V lost 5 bases, J lost 3 bases, and 19 bases stayed unmatched. CDR3 sequence: CASSPRIPPPTSGRLYEQYF. In nucleotides, the CDR3 is TGTGCCAGCAGTCCCCGGATCCCCCCCCCGACTAGCGGGAGGCTCTACGAGCAGTACTTC.

The genes are TRBV5-4 and TRBJ2-3; the match to TRBD2 covers 16 bases. J was trimmed by 3 bases and V by 0 bases; bases with no gene match: 7. CDR3 size: 19 residues. Germline V gene lookup returns CDR1 SGHNT and CDR2 YYREEE (reference sequence). CDR3 bases: TGTGCCAGCAGCTTGGGCACGGGACTAGCGGGAGGGTTAACAGATACGCAGTATTTT. This encodes CASSLGTGLAGGLTDTQYF.

This chain uses TRBV28 with TRBJ1-5; TRBD1 agrees at 9 bases. The CDR3 runs to 16 residues. Unmatched junction bases numbered 5, after V lost 3 bases and J lost 2 bases. The V gene's germline CDR1 is MDHEN and CDR2 SYDVKM. The CDR3 loop is CASSLGTGIGNQPQHF. Here the CDR3 DNA reads TGTGCCAGCAGTTTGGGGACAGGGATCGGCAATCAGCCCCAGCATTTT.

The chain employs TRBV28 and TRBJ1-5; 10 positions agree with TRBD1. The CDR3 contains 17 residues. The V and J ends lost 5 bases and 2 bases, in that order; junction bases with no gene match: 9. Germline CDR1 is MDHEN and CDR2 is SYDVKM. The CDR3 nucleotides are TGTGCCAGCAGTACCGACAGGGGGCGGTGGGGCAATCAGCCCCAGCATTTT. Its translation is CASSTDRGRWGNQPQHF.

V gene TRBV4-1 combines with J gene TRBJ2-1; TRBD2 aligns across 14 bases. CDR3 size: 20 residues. Trimming took 0 bases from V and 0 from J; bases not matched to a gene: 7. Germline CDR1 and CDR2: MGHRA and YSYEKL. CDR3 loop: CASSQERLAGGISSYNEQFF. CDR3 bases: TGCGCCAGCAGCCAAGAAAGACTAGCGGGAGGGATCAGCTCCTACAATGAGCAGTTCTTC.

V is TRBV29-1 and J is TRBJ1-5, with unresolved D. CDR1 is SQVTM, CDR2 ANQGSEA, per germline. This CDR3 comprises 14 residues. Trimming shortened V by 4 bases and J by 9 bases, and 19 bases separated the two germline ends. This CDR3 is CSVGTGLRTGPQHF. As DNA, the CDR3 is TGCAGCGTTGGAACCGGGCTCCGGACTGGGCCCCAGCATTTT.

The rearrangement uses TRBV19 and TRBJ1-1, with D perhaps matching TRBD1 (5 bases). Germline V gives CDR1 LNHDA, CDR2 SQIVND (reference sequence). Trimming shortened V by 3 bases and J by 0 bases, and 11 bases separated the two germline ends. The CDR3 has 15 residues. The chain's CDR3 is CASSIQGTVNTEAFF. CDR3 DNA: TGTGCCAGTAGTATTCAGGGAACGGTGAACACTGAAGCTTTCTTT.

The chain combines TRBV30 with TRBJ1-5; weak D call: TRBD1 (5 bases). The CDR3 runs 15 residues. The ends were cut back, 0 bases at V and 6 bases at J, with 15 bases in the middle. In germline, CDR1 is GTSNPN, CDR2 SVGIG (reference sequence). In DNA form, the CDR3 reads TGTGCCTGGAGTGTGGGGTCAGGGCATGGTCAGCCCCAGCATTTT. Encoded protein: CAWSVGSGHGQPQHF. The whole variable domain, remainder taken from reference TRBV30 and TRBJ1-5, is SQTIHQWPATLVQPVGSPLSLECTVEGTSNPNLYWYRQAAGRGLQLLFYSVGIGQISSEVPQNLSASRPQDRQFILSSKKLLLSDSGFYLCAWSVGSGHGQPQHFGDGTRLSIL.

The V and J genes are TRBV2 and TRBJ2-7; 7 bases are a match to TRBD1. The CDR3 extends over 14 amino acids. V lost 4 bases, J lost 1 base, and 4 bases stayed unmatched. Germline V gene sequence: CDR1 SNHLY, CDR2 FYNNEI. The chain's CDR3 is CASSGTGGSYEQYF. The CDR3 nucleotides read TGTGCCAGCAGTGGGACAGGCGGTTCCTACGAGCAGTACTTC.

J is TRBJ2-7 and V is TRBV30; 9 positions match TRBD1. The ends lost 2 bases at V and 7 bases at J; junction bases unmatched: 12. The germline V gene encodes CDR1 GTSNPN and CDR2 SVGIG (reference sequence). This CDR3 spans 15 amino acids. The CDR3 DNA sequence: TGTGCCTGGAGTCCCCATGGGACAGGGATGAGGGAGCAGTACTTC. Amino acid sequence: CAWSPHGTGMREQYF.

The chain couples TRBV6-5 to TRBJ2-1; 7 bases agree with TRBD2. CDR3 length: 16 residues. Germline V gene sequence: CDR1 MNHEY, CDR2 SVGAGI. Unmatched junction bases numbered 11, after V lost 0 bases and J lost 9 bases. The CDR3 region is CASSYSAGATGGEQFF. The CDR3, as DNA: TGTGCCAGCAGTTACTCGGCGGGAGCAACTGGGGGTGAGCAGTTCTTC.

V and J are TRBV11-2 and TRBJ2-7, with D tentatively TRBD2 (5 bases). Germline-derived CDR1 and CDR2 are SGHAT and FQNNGV. This CDR3 spans 13 amino acids. Between the trimmed V and J ends, which lost 4 bases and 1 base, there was a span of 8 bases. In DNA, the CDR3 is TGTGCCAGCAGCTCTGGGAGTTCCTACGAGCAGTACTTC. Translating it yields CASSSGSSYEQYF. Drawing the rest from reference TRBV11-2 and TRBJ2-7, the complete variable domain is EAGVAQSPRYKIIEKRQSVAFWCNPISGHATLYWYQQILGQGPKLLIQFQNNGVVDDSQLPKDRFSAERLKGVDSTLKIQPAKLEDSAVYLCASSSGSSYEQYFGPGTRLTVT.

J is TRBJ2-3 and V is TRBV14, with TRBD2 as a possible D gene (6 bases). The CDR3 covers 16 residues. CDR1 and CDR2 from the germline V gene are SGHDN and FVKESK. Between the trimmed V and J ends, which lost 3 bases and 4 bases, there was a span of 17 bases. The CDR3 region is CASSQSAGRSADTQYF. The DNA for the CDR3 is TGTGCCAGCAGCCAGTCGGCGGGACGGTCTGCAGATACGCAGTATTTT. The complete variable domain, with remaining parts taken from reference TRBV14 and TRBJ2-3, reads EAGVTQFPSHSVIEKGQTVTLRCDPISGHDNLYWYRRVMGKEIKFLLHFVKESKQDESGMPNNRFLAERTGGTYSTLKVQPAELEDSGVYFCASSQSAGRSADTQYFGPGTRLTVL.

This rearrangement joins TRBV10-3 to TRBJ2-5; 7 bases agree with TRBD2. Losses at the gene ends were 10 bases for V and 2 bases for J; bases not matched to a gene: 4. Germline lookup yields CDR1 ENHRY and CDR2 SYGVKD. There are 12 residues in the CDR3. The CDR3 loop reads CATRGEQETQYF. The CDR3 region has the DNA TGTGCCACCCGGGGGGAACAAGAGACCCAGTACTTC.

The chain recombines TRBV5-1 with TRBJ1-2; TRBD1 agrees at 7 bases. V gave up 4 bases and J gave up 8 bases; unmatched junction bases: 8. Germline values: CDR1 SGHRS, CDR2 YFSETQ. The CDR3 has 13 residues. CDR3 in DNA: TGCGCCAGCAGCCTGTCTCGGGGACAGGGCTACACCTTC. Its translation is CASSLSRGQGYTF.

This chain links TRBV28 with TRBJ1-5, with D tentatively TRBD1 (5 bases). The CDR3 has 15 residues. Germline V lookup: CDR1 MDHEN, CDR2 SYDVKM. Trimming cost V 7 bases and J 2 bases, with 15 bases left between them. The DNA for the CDR3 is TGTGCCAGCACCCCATGGGGCTTGGGCAATCAGCCCCAGCATTTT. This sequence encodes CASTPWGLGNQPQHF.

The chain joins TRBV7-2 to TRBJ2-5; possibly TRBD1 for D (6 bases). The germline gives CDR1 SGHTA, CDR2 FQGNSA. This CDR3 comprises 14 residues. V was clipped by 3 bases and J by 5 bases, with 13 bases between them. CDR3 coding DNA: TGTGCCAGCAGCTTCTGGACAGATCAGGAGACCCAGTACTTC. This codes for CASSFWTDQETQYF.

The chain joins TRBV27 to TRBJ2-7; 9 bases match TRBD2. This CDR3 has 13 amino acids. Germline values: CDR1 MNHEY, CDR2 SMNVEV (reference sequence). The V gene end was trimmed by 8 bases and the J gene end by 2 bases; junction bases not matched to a gene: 4. DNA for the CDR3: TGTGCCAGCTATAGCGGGAGCACCTACGAGCAGTACTTC. It specifies CASYSGSTYEQYF.

The chain employs TRBV21-1 and TRBJ2-2; TRBD2 is the table's D call, not checked against the DNA. TRBV21-1 is shown as a pseudogene. This CDR3 has 16 amino acids. In DNA, the CDR3 is TGTGCCAGCATCGGGGAGTTCAAGGTATGGACCGGGGAGCTGTTTTTT. Translated: CASIGEFKVWTGELFF.

The CDR3 DNA is TGTGCCAGCAGTCCCCTAGGGGGAATCCAAGAGACCCAGTACTTC. Protein: CASSPLGGIQETQYF. This rearrangement joins TRBV7-9 to TRBJ2-5, with D possibly matching TRBD1 (6 bases). Germline assignment: CDR1 SEHNR and CDR2 FQNEAQ (reference sequence). Deletions cut 6 bases from V and 1 base from J, with 15 bases between. This CDR3 spans 15 amino acids.

V is TRBV7-2 and J is TRBJ2-3; 9 bases are a match to TRBD1. J gave up 5 bases and V 5 bases, and 20 bases lay outside the gene matches. CDR3 length: 19 residues. The germline V gene has CDR1 SGHTA and CDR2 FQGNSA. CDR3 nucleotide sequence: TGTGCCAGCAGCCCCCGGGACAGGGTTCATGACGCACGGGGAGATACGCAGTATTTT. Translating it yields CASSPRDRVHDARGDTQYF. Using reference TRBV7-2 and TRBJ2-3 for the parts outside the CDR3, the full variable domain is GAGVSQSPSNKVTEKGKDVELRCDPISGHTALYWYRQSLGQGLEFLIYFQGNSAPDKSGLPSDRFSAERTGGSVSTLTIQRTQQEDSAVYLCASSPRDRVHDARGDTQYFGPGTRLTVL.

V gene TRBV5-8 combines with J gene TRBJ2-3; perhaps TRBD2 as D (6 bases). CDR3 size: 18 residues. Per the germline V gene, CDR1 is SGHTS and CDR2 is YDEGEE. V dropped 4 bases and J dropped 0 bases, with 21 bases sitting between them. The CDR3 nucleotides read TGTGCCAGCAGCAAGATCTACGGACTTACTAGCAGCACAGATACGCAGTATTTT. Translating it yields CASSKIYGLTSSTDTQYF.

J is TRBJ1-2 and V is TRBV2; maybe TRBD1 (6 bases). CDR1 is SNHLY and CDR2 is FYNNEI in the germline V gene. V was clipped by 1 base and J by 3 bases, with 15 bases between them. The CDR3 totals 16 residues. The CDR3 loop reads CASSEGWGRADYGYTF. In DNA, the CDR3 is TGTGCCAGCAGTGAAGGGTGGGGGCGAGCGGACTATGGCTACACCTTC.

The V gene is TRBV6-4, the J gene TRBJ2-7, with D possibly TRBD1 on 5 matching bases. The CDR3 sequence is 18 residues long. The germline CDR1 and CDR2 sequences are MRHNA and SNTAGT. Trimming took 2 bases from V and 3 from J, leaving 23 bases between them. The chain's CDR3 is CASSDPTLSTAICYEQYF. In DNA form, the CDR3 reads TGTGCCAGCAGTGACCCCACCCTTTCGACAGCGATCTGCTACGAGCAGTACTTC.

The CDR3, as DNA: TGCGCCAGCAGCTTGGCCGGAGCTAGCCGGTTCAATGAGCAGTTCTTC. Its translation is CASSLAGASRFNEQFF. This chain connects TRBV5-1 to TRBJ2-1, with D possibly matching TRBD2 (5 bases). This CDR3 is built from 16 residues. CDR1 and CDR2 from the germline V gene are SGHRS and YFSETQ. Deletions cut 0 bases from V and 6 bases from J, with 16 bases between.

V is TRBV6-1 and J is TRBJ2-3; perhaps TRBD1 as D (5 bases). Germline loops: CDR1 MNHNS, CDR2 SASEGT. Trimming left V 4 bases short and J 0 bases short, with 11 bases between. The CDR3 extends over 15 amino acids. The CDR3 bases are TGTGCCAGCAGTGCGGTGGGGCCTAGCACAGATACGCAGTATTTT. It is translated as CASSAVGPSTDTQYF.

The chain couples TRBV4-3 to TRBJ2-3, with TRBD2 matching over 7 bases. CDR1 is LGHNA and CDR2 is YSLEER in the germline V gene. Trimming took 0 bases from V and 4 from J; bases not matched to a gene: 4. This CDR3 contains 15 residues. For the CDR3, the DNA is TGCGCCAGCAGCCAAGAATGGCGGGAGCCAGATACGCAGTATTTT. Translating gives CASSQEWREPDTQYF.